This T cell receptor beta chain derives from a study of post-analysis software for immune sequencing data. For the study at large: The cohort encompassed relapsing-remitting, secondary progressive and progressive-relapsing multiple sclerosis disease courses. Whole-study results and caveats: A significant reduction in normalized Chao1 diversity was observed in multiple sclerosis patients versus controls. F measure showed strong co-clustering of same-batch samples. Patients showed TRBV5-6, TRBV5-1 and TRBV20-1 among about five TRBV segments more frequent than in controls.

V lost 4 bases to trimming and J lost 9 bases; unmatched junction nucleotides: 6. This CDR3 has 15 residues. CDR1 and CDR2 from the germline V gene are SGDLS and YYNGEE. As to this clonotype: The antigen is undetermined.

Unique molecular identifiers tagged the TCR beta cDNA libraries. TCRdb passed the PCR reads through MiXCR, listing each CDR3 protein once. The data show 820,000 or so distinct CDR3 sequences, about 50% seen once. The sequencing input was blood. V is TRBV9 and J is TRBJ2-1; 14 positions agree with TRBD2. The TCR comes from a girl aged 10-17 years with multiple sclerosis. CDR3 bases: TGTGCCAGCAGCCTAGGGACTAGCGGGAGTGGTGAGCAGTTCTTC. Translation gives CASSLGTSGSGEQFF.